The 7 T cell receptor beta chains given below trace back to one sample, sequenced in a study of blood T cell repertoires in COVID-19. Data came from immunoSEQ multiplex PCR; TCRdb stores just in-frame clones and leaves some out. The repertoire holds about 220,000 clones, with 65% to 85% as singletons. Sequencing was done on a sample of peripheral blood. These receptors were taken from a woman younger than 45 who had recovered from COVID-19.

This chain links TRBV5-1 with TRBJ2-1, with D possibly matching TRBD2 (6 bases). Trimming pared 5 bases from V and 4 bases from J, leaving 19 bases between. This CDR3 has 16 amino acids. Germline-derived CDR1 and CDR2 are SGHRS and YFSETQ. The CDR3 sequence: CASSRAVLAPYNEQFF. The CDR3 DNA is TGCGCCAGCAGTAGGGCGGTCCTAGCGCCATACAATGAGCAGTTCTTC.

The chain links TRBV3-1 (or the pseudogene TRBV3-2) to TRBJ1-2, with D perhaps matching TRBD1 (5 bases). Germline lookup yields CDR1 LGHDT and CDR2 YNNKEL (reference sequence). The CDR3 loop spans 17 amino acids. Trimming took off 0 bases at V and 4 bases at J, with 18 bases between the two ends. The CDR3 is CASSQEVGGTFLYGYTF. CDR3 in DNA: TGTGCCAGCAGCCAAGAAGTTGGAGGGACCTTCCTCTATGGCTACACCTTC.

V is TRBV3-1 (or the pseudogene TRBV3-2) and J is TRBJ2-7, with 10 bases matching TRBD1. Germline loops: CDR1 LGHDT, CDR2 YNNKEL (reference sequence). The CDR3 has 13 residues. With 4 bases clipped from V and 6 bases from J, the junction kept 3 bases outside the gene matches. The CDR3, as DNA: TGTGCCAGCAGCCTAGGACAGGGGGGCGAGCAGTACTTC. Protein: CASSLGQGGEQYF.

The chain couples TRBV14 to TRBJ1-3; D is undetermined. This CDR3 comprises 13 residues. Trimming left V 6 bases short and J 2 bases short, with 8 bases between. In germline, CDR1 is SGHDN, CDR2 FVKESK. The CDR3 sequence: CASRQSAGNTIYF. DNA of the CDR3: TGTGCCAGCAGACAATCAGCTGGAAACACCATATATTTT.

This chain links TRBV7-9 with TRBJ1-4; D gene unclear. Germline CDR1 is SEHNR and CDR2 is FQNEAQ (reference sequence). Trimming removed 3 bases at V and 8 bases at J, with 7 bases between. The CDR3 loop spans 12 amino acids. The CDR3 coding sequence is TGTGCCAGCAGCTTCCAGGAAGAAAAACTGTTTTTT. Amino acids: CASSFQEEKLFF.

CDR3 DNA: TGTGCCATCAGGGGCGCCGGGGATGCCTACGAGCAGTACTTC. Its translation: CAIRGAGDAYEQYF. The V and J genes are TRBV10-3 and TRBJ2-7; D is perhaps TRBD2 (5 bases). V shed 6 bases and J shed 2 bases, with 14 bases lying between them. This CDR3 is built from 14 residues. The germline gives CDR1 ENHRY, CDR2 SYGVKD.

The V call is TRBV2, the J call TRBJ1-1; D is undetermined. Germline CDR1 reads SNHLY; CDR2 reads FYNNEI. The germline V and J ends were trimmed by 8 bases and 1 base, with 5 bases remaining between them. The CDR3 contains 11 residues. The CDR3 protein is CASPRNTEAFF. CDR3 DNA sequence: TGTGCCAGCCCCCGGAACACTGAAGCTTTCTTT.